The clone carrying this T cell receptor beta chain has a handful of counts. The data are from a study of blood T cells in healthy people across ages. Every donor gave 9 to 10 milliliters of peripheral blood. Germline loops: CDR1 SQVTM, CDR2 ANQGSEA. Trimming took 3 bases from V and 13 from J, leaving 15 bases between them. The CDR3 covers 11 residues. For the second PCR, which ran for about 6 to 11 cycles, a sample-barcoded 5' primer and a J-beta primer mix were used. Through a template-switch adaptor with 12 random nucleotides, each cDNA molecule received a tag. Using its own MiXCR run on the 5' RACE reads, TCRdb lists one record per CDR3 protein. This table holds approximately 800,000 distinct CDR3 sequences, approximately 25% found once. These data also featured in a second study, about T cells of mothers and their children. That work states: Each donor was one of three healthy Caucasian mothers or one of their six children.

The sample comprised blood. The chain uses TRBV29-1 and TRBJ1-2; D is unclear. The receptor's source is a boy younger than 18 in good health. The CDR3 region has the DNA TGCAGCGTTGAGAGAGGGAATCACTGCACCTTC. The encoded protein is CSVERGNHCTF.